This paragraph covers one TCR beta chain sequence. Its antigen remains unidentified. This CDR3 has 16 amino acids. After removal of 4 bases from V and 7 bases from J, the junction contained 8 bases not matched to a gene. Germline V gene sequence: CDR1 SNHLY, CDR2 FYNNEI. These data originate in a study of CD8+CD57+ T cells in acquired aplastic anemia. Study-level background: The sorted CD4+ and CD8+ cells yielded an average approximately 3 ug of DNA.

Study-level findings and limits: There were some 30 CD8+ CDR3 sequences that occurred in both patients and controls.

TCR beta VDJ and CDR3 were profiled, and genomic DNA was the template. Using its own MiXCR run on the reads, TCRdb lists one record per CDR3 protein. The sample yields about 160,000 distinct CDR3 sequences, around 50% seen once. Sequencing involved patients with CD8+CD57+ cell expansion previously shown by flow cytometry. The study sampled blood from patients who had received no therapy. The clonotype comes from a human donor with aplastic anemia. The V call is TRBV2, the J call TRBJ1-5; 12 positions agree with TRBD1. What was sequenced was sorted CD4+, CD8+, or CD8+CD57+ T cells (not recorded which) from PBMCs. The DNA for the CDR3 is TGTGCCAGCAGTGTGGGACAGGGGGCGACGGGGCAGCCCCAGCATTTT. It translates to CASSVGQGATGQPQHF.